This T cell receptor beta chain was identified during a study of response to subunit inactivated influenza vaccine. The study's findings and limits: After each seasonal influenza vaccination, few new T cells are recruited, the authors suggested.

TCRdb reprocessed the RT-PCR reads with MiXCR, giving one entry per CDR3 protein. The data hold about 610,000 distinct CDR3 sequences, with about 15% observed a single time. This clonotype was observed a handful of times. The antigen remains unidentified. The CDR3 sequence is 16 residues long. The V end was cut by 5 bases, the J end by 0 bases, with 15 bases between. Germline V lookup: CDR1 LNHDA, CDR2 SQIVND (reference sequence). Source: PBMCs from blood, taken roughly 12 days after vaccination. The rearrangement links TRBV19 to TRBJ2-3; D unclear. This sequence originates from a man in his forties or fifties who received an inactivated influenza vaccine. DNA for the CDR3: TGTGCCAGTAGTTTAAGCAGTCAAACTAGCACAGATACGCAGTATTTT. It codes for CASSLSSQTSTDTQYF.